These T cell receptor beta chains were read from a single sample in a study of Graves' ophthalmopathy and Graves' hyperthyroidism. TCRdb fed the multiplex PCR reads into MiXCR, producing one record per CDR3 protein. The table lists 200,000 to 250,000 distinct CDR3 sequences, around 45% of them singletons. The material sequenced was peripheral blood. The receptor source for this set is an adult man with Graves' ophthalmopathy. Each CDR3 is given with its conserved first and last residue. A D gene is named only where the DNA matches it firmly. Clone size is stated in some rows and not others, as once, few, many or a class when expanded.

clone_size	v_call	d_call	j_call	cdr3_aa	cdr3_nt
NA	TRBV3-1	NA	TRBJ1-5	CASSPDRRNQPQHF	TGTGCCAGCAGCCCCGACAGGAGAAATCAGCCCCAGCATTTT
NA	TRBV9	TRBD1	TRBJ1-6	CASSPSGGGWSPLHF	TGTGCCAGCAGCCCATCAGGGGGGGGGTGGTCACCCCTCCACTTT
NA	TRBV12-3/TRBV12-4	TRBD2	TRBJ2-5	CASSLLAGGAEIQYF	TGTGCCAGCAGTTTACTAGCGGGAGGGGCGGAGATCCAGTACTTC
NA	TRBV3-1	TRBD1	TRBJ2-6	CASSLRTGGAGANVLTF	TGTGCCAGCAGCCTTCGGACAGGGGGCGCGGGGGCCAACGTCCTGACTTTC
NA	TRBV29-1	NA	TRBJ1-5	CSVRRGSNQPQHF	TGCAGCGTTCGTAGGGGGTCCAATCAGCCCCAGCATTTT
NA	TRBV2	NA	TRBJ1-1	CASSESGFGNTEAFF	TGTGCCAGCAGTGAGTCAGGGTTTGGAAACACTGAAGCTTTCTTT
few	TRBV2	TRBD1	TRBJ2-7	CASSSVTGAYEQYF	TGTGCCAGCAGCTCAGTCACAGGGGCCTACGAGCAGTACTTC
once	TRBV9	NA	TRBJ2-7	CASSQEGWRTSLARYEQYF	TGTGCCAGCAGCCAAGAAGGGTGGCGCACCAGTTTAGCTCGCTACGAGCAGTACTTC
NA	TRBV6-5	TRBD1	TRBJ2-5	CASSKDRVETQYF	TGTGCCAGCAGTAAGGACAGGGTGGAGACCCAGTACTTC
many	TRBV7-2	NA	TRBJ1-5	CASRSGDQPQHF	TGTGCCAGCAGGTCAGGGGATCAGCCCCAGCATTTT
NA	TRBV11-2	NA	TRBJ1-6	CASSLAYPKGLYNSPLHF	TGTGCCAGCAGCTTAGCCTACCCTAAAGGCCTCTATAATTCACCCCTCCACTTT
NA	TRBV29-1	TRBD2	TRBJ2-1	CSVEDLREGWDRERVEQFF	TGCAGCGTTGAAGATCTTAGGGAGGGATGGGATCGGGAGAGGGTTGAGCAGTTCTTC
NA	TRBV6-5	TRBD1	TRBJ1-3	CASSPPGGGNTIYF	TGTGCCAGCAGTCCCCCAGGGGGCGGAAACACCATATATTTT